This passage covers 13 T cell receptor beta chains from one sample sequenced in a study of CD8 T cells in Susac syndrome (dated by TCRdb to the late 2010s). Receptors were amplified or captured by the immunoSEQ multiplex PCR assay. RNA was extracted using the RNeasy kit, and about 0.5 to 1 ug of the RNA was reverse transcribed with random hexamers. TCRdb trimmed the raw reads at Q25, called clones with MiXCR and kept productive beta chains. Duplicate CDR3 protein sequences are folded into a single record with the most common DNA and genes. The sample has under 200,000 distinct CDR3 sequences on record, approximately 94% of them singletons. Approximately 0.12% of the sample is held by the ten biggest clonotypes. The sample was CD4+ T cells from PBMCs. The receptors here all came from a human donor with Susac syndrome.

The chain is built from TRBV5-1 and TRBJ2-1; 7 positions agree with TRBD1. The CDR3 has 15 residues. Germline V CDR1 and CDR2: SGHRS, YFSETQ. Germline trimming cut 4 bases from V and 6 bases from J; bases unmatched to any gene: 10. CDR3 amino acids: CASSPGQETGNEQFF. In nucleotides, the CDR3 is TGCGCCAGCAGCCCCGGACAGGAAACGGGCAATGAGCAGTTCTTC.

The rearrangement uses TRBV4-3 and TRBJ2-1, with TRBD2 matching 7 bases. V lost 3 bases, J lost 6 bases, and 8 bases stayed unmatched. The germline CDR1 and CDR2 sequences are LGHNA and YSLEER. The CDR3 sequence is 15 residues long. CDR3 nucleotides: TGCGCCAGCAGCCAGGAAGCCGGGACTACCAATGAGCAGTTCTTC. It translates to CASSQEAGTTNEQFF.

In this sample, this clonotype turned up once. V is TRBV7-9 and J is TRBJ2-2; 14 bases match TRBD2. The CDR3 sequence is 16 residues long. Germline assignment: CDR1 SEHNR and CDR2 FQNEAQ (reference sequence). V shed 8 bases and J 6 bases; nucleotides not matched to a gene: 8. The CDR3 coding sequence is TGTGCCAGCCGTTCGGGACTAGCGGGAGAGGCCGGGGAGCTGTTTTTT. As protein: CASRSGLAGEAGELFF.

This chain joins TRBV5-4 and TRBJ1-3; no definite D call. From germline, CDR1 is SGHNT and CDR2 YYREEE (reference sequence). This CDR3 has 13 residues. With 1 base removed from V and 0 bases from J, the gap between germline ends came to 2 bases. The CDR3 bases are TGTGCCAGCAGCTTGTACTCTGGAAACACCATATATTTT. Amino acids: CASSLYSGNTIYF.

The chain uses TRBV5-1 and TRBJ2-7; a possible D gene is TRBD2 (6 bases). The germline CDR1 and CDR2 sequences are SGHRS and YFSETQ. Trimming shortened V by 4 bases and J by 5 bases, and 16 bases separated the two germline ends. The CDR3 runs to 14 residues. The DNA for the CDR3 is TGCGCCAGCAGCCCAGGAGGGGAGGCCAACGAGCAGTACTTC. Amino acids: CASSPGGEANEQYF.

The chain is built from TRBV5-5 and TRBJ1-6; D might be TRBD1 (5 bases). CDR1 and CDR2 (germline): SGHKS, YYEKEE (reference sequence). V dropped 4 bases and J dropped 9 bases, with 17 bases sitting between them. This CDR3 is 15 amino acids long. The CDR3: CASSPSGTGGSPLHF. CDR3 DNA: TGTGCCAGCAGCCCATCCGGGACGGGTGGTTCACCCCTCCACTTT. The full variable domain, in which reference TRBV5-5 and TRBJ1-6 provide the parts outside the CDR3, is DAGVTQSPTHLIKTRGQQVTLRCSPISGHKSVSWYQQVLGQGPQFIFQYYEKEERGRGNFPDRFSARQFPNYSSELNVNALLLGDSALYLCASSPSGTGGSPLHFGNGTRLTVT.

The chain employs TRBV7-9 and TRBJ1-5; no clear D gene. This CDR3 is 14 amino acids long. The germline CDR1 and CDR2 sequences are SEHNR and FQNEAQ (reference sequence). Trimming removed 4 bases at V and 4 bases at J, with 11 bases between. This chain's CDR3 is CASSSDDGNQPQHF. DNA of the CDR3: TGTGCCAGCAGCTCTGACGACGGTAATCAGCCCCAGCATTTT.

The chain combines TRBV4-3 with TRBJ2-1; a weak D match, TRBD1 (6 bases). The germline V gene has CDR1 LGHNA and CDR2 YSLEER. V was pared by 6 bases and J by 9 bases, with 18 bases between. This CDR3 spans 14 amino acids. CDR3 sequence reads: CASSLRGNYGEQFF. CDR3 bases: TGCGCCAGCAGTCTGAGGGGGAATTACGGTGAGCAGTTCTTC.

This chain joins TRBV3-1 and TRBJ1-5; 9 positions match TRBD1. This CDR3 comprises 15 residues. The germline V gene has CDR1 LGHDT and CDR2 YNNKEL (reference sequence). Losses at the gene ends were 0 bases for V and 7 bases for J; bases not matched to a gene: 4. The CDR3 bases are TGTGCCAGCAGCCAAGATCTGGGACAGGGACAGCCCCAGCATTTT. It specifies CASSQDLGQGQPQHF. The whole variable domain, remainder taken from reference TRBV3-1 and TRBJ1-5, is DTAVSQTPKYLVTQMGNDKSIKCEQNLGHDTMYWYKQDSKKFLKIMFSYNNKELIINETVPNRFSPKSPDKAHLNLHINSLELGDSAVYFCASSQDLGQGQPQHFGDGTRLSIL.

This chain joins TRBV24-1 and TRBJ2-5; 7 nucleotides match TRBD1. Unmatched junction bases numbered 5, after V lost 3 bases and J lost 5 bases. CDR1 is KGHDR and CDR2 is SFDVKD in the germline V gene. The CDR3 length is 14 residues. This CDR3 reads CATSDLTGSETQYF. The CDR3 DNA is TGTGCCACCAGTGATCTGACAGGGAGCGAGACCCAGTACTTC.

This CDR3 reads CSVIRADEAFF. The CDR3 coding sequence is TGCAGCGTTATAAGGGCAGACGAAGCTTTCTTT. V and J are TRBV29-1 and TRBJ1-1, with D hard to call. Trimming took off 5 bases at V and 8 bases at J, with 12 bases between the two ends. The V gene's germline CDR1 is SQVTM and CDR2 ANQGSEA. This CDR3 has 11 residues.

This clonotype has just one count. The J gene is TRBJ1-2, the V gene TRBV6-2 or TRBV6-3, with D hard to call. CDR1 is MNHEY, CDR2 SVGEGT, per germline. The CDR3 has 13 residues. V shed 5 bases and J shed 4 bases, with 11 bases lying between them. DNA of the CDR3: TGTGCCAGCAGTGCAAGCGGTTCCTATGGCTACACCTTC. The encoded protein is CASSASGSYGYTF.

The chain joins TRBV5-1 to TRBJ1-4; unclear D gene. Germline CDR1 reads SGHRS; CDR2 reads YFSETQ. Trimming left V 2 bases short and J 2 bases short, with 7 bases between. The CDR3 extends over 14 amino acids. This CDR3 reads CASSFIGTNEKLFF. The CDR3, as DNA: TGCGCCAGCAGCTTCATTGGTACTAATGAAAAACTGTTTTTT.